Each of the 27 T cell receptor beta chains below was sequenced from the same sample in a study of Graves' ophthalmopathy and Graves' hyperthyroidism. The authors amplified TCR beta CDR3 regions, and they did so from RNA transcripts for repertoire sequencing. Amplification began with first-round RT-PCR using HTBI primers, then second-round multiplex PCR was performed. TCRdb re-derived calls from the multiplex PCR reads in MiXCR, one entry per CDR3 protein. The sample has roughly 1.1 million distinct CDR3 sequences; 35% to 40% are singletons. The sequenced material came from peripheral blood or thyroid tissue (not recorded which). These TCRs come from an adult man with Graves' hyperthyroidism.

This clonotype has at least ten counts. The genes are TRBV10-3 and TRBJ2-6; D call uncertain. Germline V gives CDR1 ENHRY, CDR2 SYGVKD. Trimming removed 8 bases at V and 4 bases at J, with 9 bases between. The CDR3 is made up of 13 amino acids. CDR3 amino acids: CAISEPGANVLTF. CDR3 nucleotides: TGTGCCATCTCGGAGCCCGGGGCCAACGTCCTGACTTTC.

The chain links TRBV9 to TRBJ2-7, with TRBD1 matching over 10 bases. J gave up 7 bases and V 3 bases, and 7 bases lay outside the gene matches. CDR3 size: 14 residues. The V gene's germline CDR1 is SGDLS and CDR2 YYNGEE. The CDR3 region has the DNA TGTGCCAGCAGCGGGACAGGGGGATTTAATGAGCAGTACTTC. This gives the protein CASSGTGGFNEQYF. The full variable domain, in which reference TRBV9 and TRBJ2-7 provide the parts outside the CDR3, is DSGVTQTPKHLITATGQRVTLRCSPRSGDLSVYWYQQSLDQGLQFLIQYYNGEERAKGNILERFSAQQFPDLHSELNLSSLELGDSALYFCASSGTGGFNEQYFGPGTRLTVT.

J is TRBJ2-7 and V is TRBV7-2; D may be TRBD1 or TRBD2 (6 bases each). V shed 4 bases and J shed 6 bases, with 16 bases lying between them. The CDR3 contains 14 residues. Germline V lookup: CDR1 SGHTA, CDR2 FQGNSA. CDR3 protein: CASSSGGRVSEQYF. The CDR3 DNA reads TGTGCCAGCAGCTCCGGGGGCAGGGTAAGCGAGCAGTACTTC.

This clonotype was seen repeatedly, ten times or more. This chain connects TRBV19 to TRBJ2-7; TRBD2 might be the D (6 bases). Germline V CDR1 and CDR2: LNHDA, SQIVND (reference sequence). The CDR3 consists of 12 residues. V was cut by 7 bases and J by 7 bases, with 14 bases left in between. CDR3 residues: CASKTGVGEQYF. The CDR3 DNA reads TGTGCCAGTAAAACGGGAGTCGGTGAGCAGTACTTC.

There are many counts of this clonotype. DNA of the CDR3: TGTGCCAGCAGCTCGGGACTGAAGGCTGGAAACACCATATATTTT. Encoded protein: CASSSGLKAGNTIYF. The chain carries TRBV7-9 and TRBJ1-3; D perhaps matches TRBD1 (5 bases). Trimming left V 4 bases short and J 2 bases short, with 12 bases between. Germline-derived CDR1 and CDR2 are SEHNR and FQNEAQ (reference sequence). The CDR3 consists of 15 residues. Filled out from reference TRBV7-9 and TRBJ1-3, the complete variable domain reads DTGVSQNPRHKITKRGQNVTFRCDPISEHNRLYWYRQTLGQGPEFLTYFQNEAQLEKSRLLSDRFSAERPKGSFSTLEIQRTEQGDSAMYLCASSSGLKAGNTIYFGEGSWLTVV.

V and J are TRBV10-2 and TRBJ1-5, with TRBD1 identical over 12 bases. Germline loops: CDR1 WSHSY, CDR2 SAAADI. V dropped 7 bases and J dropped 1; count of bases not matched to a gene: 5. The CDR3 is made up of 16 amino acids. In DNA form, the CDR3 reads TGCGCCAGCAATCCGGGACAGGGGGCAAGCAATCAGCCCCAGCATTTT. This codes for CASNPGQGASNQPQHF.

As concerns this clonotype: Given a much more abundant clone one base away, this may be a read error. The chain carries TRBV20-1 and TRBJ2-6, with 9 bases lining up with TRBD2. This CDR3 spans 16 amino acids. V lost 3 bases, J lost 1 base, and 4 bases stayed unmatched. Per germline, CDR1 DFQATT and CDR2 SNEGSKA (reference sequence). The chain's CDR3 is CSARGLAFSGANVLTF. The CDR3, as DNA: TGCAGTGCTAGGGGACTAGCATTTTCTGGGGCCAACGTCCTGACTTTC.

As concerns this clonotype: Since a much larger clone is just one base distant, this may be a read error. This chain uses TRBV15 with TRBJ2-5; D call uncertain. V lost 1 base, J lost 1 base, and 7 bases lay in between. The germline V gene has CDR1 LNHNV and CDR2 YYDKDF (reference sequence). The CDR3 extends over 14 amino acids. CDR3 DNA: TGTGCCACCAGCAGAGGATCCCCCCAAGAGACCCAGTACTTC. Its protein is CATSRGSPQETQYF.

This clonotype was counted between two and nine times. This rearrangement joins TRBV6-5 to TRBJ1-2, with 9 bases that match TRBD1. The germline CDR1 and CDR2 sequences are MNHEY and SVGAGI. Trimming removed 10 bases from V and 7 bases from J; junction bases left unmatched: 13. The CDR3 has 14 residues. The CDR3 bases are TGTGCCACGAAGACGACAGGGGGTAAAGGTGGCTACACCTTC. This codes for CATKTTGGKGGYTF.

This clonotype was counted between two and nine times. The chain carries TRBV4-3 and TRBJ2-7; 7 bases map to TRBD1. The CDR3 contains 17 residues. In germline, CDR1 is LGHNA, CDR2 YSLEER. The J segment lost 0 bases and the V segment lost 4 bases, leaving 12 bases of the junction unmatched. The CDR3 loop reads CASSPTPLTGSSYEQYF. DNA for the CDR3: TGCGCCAGCAGCCCTACACCGCTGACAGGGAGCTCCTACGAGCAGTACTTC.

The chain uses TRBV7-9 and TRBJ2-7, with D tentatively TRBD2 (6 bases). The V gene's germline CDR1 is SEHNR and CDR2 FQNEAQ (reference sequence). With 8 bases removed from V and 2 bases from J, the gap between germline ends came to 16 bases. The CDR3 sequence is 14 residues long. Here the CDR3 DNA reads TGTGCCAGCGGGTCCGAGGGACTCCCCTACGAGCAGTACTTC. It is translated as CASGSEGLPYEQYF.

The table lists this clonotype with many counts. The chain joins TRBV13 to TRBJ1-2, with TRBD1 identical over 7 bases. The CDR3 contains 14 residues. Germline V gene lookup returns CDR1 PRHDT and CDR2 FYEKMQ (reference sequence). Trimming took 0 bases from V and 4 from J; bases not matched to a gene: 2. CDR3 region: CASSLGTGIYGYTF. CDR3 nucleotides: TGTGCCAGCAGCTTAGGGACAGGGATCTATGGCTACACCTTC.

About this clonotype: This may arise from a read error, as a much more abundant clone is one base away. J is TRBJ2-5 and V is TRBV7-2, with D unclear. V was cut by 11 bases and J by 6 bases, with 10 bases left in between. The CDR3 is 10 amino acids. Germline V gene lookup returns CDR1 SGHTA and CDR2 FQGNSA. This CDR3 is CAWRVKTQYF. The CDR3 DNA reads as TGTGCCTGGCGTGTGAAGACCCAGTACTTC.

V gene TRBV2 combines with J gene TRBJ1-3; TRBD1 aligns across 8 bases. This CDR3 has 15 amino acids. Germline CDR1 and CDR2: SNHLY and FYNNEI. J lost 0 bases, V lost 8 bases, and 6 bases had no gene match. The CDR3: CASQTGDYSGNTIYF. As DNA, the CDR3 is TGTGCCAGCCAGACAGGGGACTACTCTGGAAACACCATATATTTT.

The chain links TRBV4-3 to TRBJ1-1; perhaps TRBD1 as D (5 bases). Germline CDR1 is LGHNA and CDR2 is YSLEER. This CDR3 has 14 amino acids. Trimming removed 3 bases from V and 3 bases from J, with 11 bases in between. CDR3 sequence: CASSHDSVDTEAFF. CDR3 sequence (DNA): TGCGCCAGCAGCCACGACAGTGTAGACACTGAAGCTTTCTTT.

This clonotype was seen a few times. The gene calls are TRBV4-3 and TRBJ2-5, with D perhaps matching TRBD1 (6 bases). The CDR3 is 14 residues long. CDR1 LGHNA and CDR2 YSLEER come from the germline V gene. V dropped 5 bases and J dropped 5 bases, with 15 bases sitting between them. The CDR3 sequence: CASSREQGWETQYF. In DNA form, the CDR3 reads TGCGCCAGCAGCAGAGAACAGGGATGGGAGACCCAGTACTTC.

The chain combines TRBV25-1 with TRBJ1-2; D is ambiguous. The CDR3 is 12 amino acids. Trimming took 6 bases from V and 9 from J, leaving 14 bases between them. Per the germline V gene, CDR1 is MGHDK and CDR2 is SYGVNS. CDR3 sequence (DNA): TGTGCCAGCAGGCGACCGGGCCGCAGCTACACCTTC. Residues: CASRRPGRSYTF.

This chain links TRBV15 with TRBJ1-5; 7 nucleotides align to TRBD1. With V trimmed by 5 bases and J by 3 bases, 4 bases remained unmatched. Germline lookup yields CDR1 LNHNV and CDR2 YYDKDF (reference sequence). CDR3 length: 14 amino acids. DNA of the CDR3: TGTGCCACCAGCGGAGGGGGCTACAATCAGCCCCAGCATTTT. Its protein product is CATSGGGYNQPQHF.

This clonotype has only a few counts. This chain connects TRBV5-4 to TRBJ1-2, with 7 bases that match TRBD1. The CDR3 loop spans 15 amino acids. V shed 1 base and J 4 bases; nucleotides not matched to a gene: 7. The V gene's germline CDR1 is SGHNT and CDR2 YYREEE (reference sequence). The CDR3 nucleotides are TGTGCCAGCAGCTTGCAAGGCAGGGGGTCCTATGGCTACACCTTC. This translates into CASSLQGRGSYGYTF.

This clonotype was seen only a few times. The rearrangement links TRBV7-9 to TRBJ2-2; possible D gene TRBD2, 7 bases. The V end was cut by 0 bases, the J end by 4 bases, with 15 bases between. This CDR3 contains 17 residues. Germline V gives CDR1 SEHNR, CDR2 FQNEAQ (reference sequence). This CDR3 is CASSLAGGARGTGELFF. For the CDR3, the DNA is TGTGCCAGCAGCTTAGCGGGGGGGGCCCGGGGCACCGGGGAGCTGTTTTTT.

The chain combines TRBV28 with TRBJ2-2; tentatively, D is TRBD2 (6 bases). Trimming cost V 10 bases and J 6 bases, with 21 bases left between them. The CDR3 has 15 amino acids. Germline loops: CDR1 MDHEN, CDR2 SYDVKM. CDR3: CAIASAANSPGELFF. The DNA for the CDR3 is TGTGCCATAGCTAGCGCGGCAAATTCTCCCGGGGAGCTGTTTTTT.

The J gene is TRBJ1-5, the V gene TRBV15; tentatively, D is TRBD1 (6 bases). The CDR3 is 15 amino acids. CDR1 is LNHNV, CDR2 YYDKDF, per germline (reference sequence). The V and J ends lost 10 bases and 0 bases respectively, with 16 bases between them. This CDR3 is CASSRRDNSNQPQHF. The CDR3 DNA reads TGTGCCAGCTCACGCCGGGACAATAGCAATCAGCCCCAGCATTTT.

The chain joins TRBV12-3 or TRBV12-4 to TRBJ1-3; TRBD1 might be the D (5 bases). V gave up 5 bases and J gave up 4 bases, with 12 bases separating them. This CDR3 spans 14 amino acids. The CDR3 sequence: CASSEDMTGNTIYF. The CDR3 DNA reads TGTGCCAGCAGTGAGGACATGACCGGAAACACCATATATTTT.

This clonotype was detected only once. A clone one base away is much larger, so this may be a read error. The chain's CDR3 is CATIPGHNGETQYF. The CDR3 region has the DNA TGTGCCACCATCCCCGGGCACAACGGGGAGACCCAGTACTTC. The chain carries TRBV7-8 and TRBJ2-5; D is unclear. Germline V gene data show CDR1 as SGHVS and CDR2 as FQNEAQ. This CDR3 region has 14 residues. Trimming cost V 10 bases and J 5 bases, with 20 bases left between them.

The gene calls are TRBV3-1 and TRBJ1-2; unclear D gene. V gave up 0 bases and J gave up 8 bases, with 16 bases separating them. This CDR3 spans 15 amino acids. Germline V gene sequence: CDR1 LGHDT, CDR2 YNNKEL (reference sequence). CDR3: CASSQEGRPYSGYTF. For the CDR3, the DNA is TGTGCCAGCAGCCAAGAGGGGAGACCCTATTCCGGCTACACCTTC. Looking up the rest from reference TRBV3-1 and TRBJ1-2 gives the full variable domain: DTAVSQTPKYLVTQMGNDKSIKCEQNLGHDTMYWYKQDSKKFLKIMFSYNNKELIINETVPNRFSPKSPDKAHLNLHINSLELGDSAVYFCASSQEGRPYSGYTFGSGTRLTVV.

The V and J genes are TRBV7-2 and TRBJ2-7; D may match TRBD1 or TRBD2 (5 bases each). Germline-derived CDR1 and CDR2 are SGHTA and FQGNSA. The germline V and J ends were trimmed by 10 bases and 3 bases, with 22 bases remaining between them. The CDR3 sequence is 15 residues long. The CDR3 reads CATLGSSRGGYEQYF. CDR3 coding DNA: TGTGCCACCCTGGGAAGTTCGAGGGGCGGCTACGAGCAGTACTTC.

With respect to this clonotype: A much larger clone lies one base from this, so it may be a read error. DNA for the CDR3: TGTGCCAGCAGGGAGACAGGGGGCACCGGTTCACCCCTCCACTTT. Its protein product is CASRETGGTGSPLHF. The V gene is TRBV25-1, the J gene TRBJ1-6; TRBD1 agrees at 10 bases. V was clipped by 6 bases and J by 9 bases; unmatched bases: 8. From germline, CDR1 is MGHDK and CDR2 SYGVNS. The CDR3 contains 15 residues.